This TCR beta chain originates from a study of T cell responses to AZD1222 COVID-19 vaccine (dated by TCRdb to the early 2020s). Notes on the research overall: AZD1222 recipients whose second dose came at about 4 weeks and those whose second dose came at about 12 weeks were combined into one group, since spike-specific TCR depth and breadth did not differ between the two schedules. Trial participants were enrolled by age into 18-55, 56-69 and 70-plus year subgroups, with around 150, 28 and 57 TCR-sequenced participants respectively. TCR sequencing was performed for about 240 trial participants, of whom roughly 200 were given two doses of AZD1222 and around 26 were given two doses of MenACWY control vaccine. Study-level results and caveats: Participants were mostly white British and included more females than males, and it was suggested by the authors that clonal diversity may have been underestimated. The whole spike protein was spanned by vaccine-associated CD4 TCRs, and dominant responses were seen in regions 160-218 and 743-854. After two AZD1222 doses, spike-specific TCR breadth and depth were significantly higher than at day 0 and than in MenACWY recipients. Because no day 14 peak-response samples were available, the repertoires could be characterized only after the peak T cell response. Conclusions about previously exposed vaccinees are limited, since just a handful of AZD1222 recipients were seropositive for SARS-CoV-2 at baseline. Reportedly, almost half of the unique spike-specific TCRs recognized epitopes lying outside the regions that are mutated in the B.1.351 and B.1.1.7 variants. The 56-69-year group was small, and its depth increase did not reach significance, likely because of low power.

The time point label on this specimen signifies: baseline before first vaccination. The vaccinee samples were drawn from two UK trials, COV001 and COV002, one of which was a single-blind randomized controlled phase 2/3 trial testing AZD1222 (ChAdOx1 nCoV-19) in healthy adults. Trial participant PBMC samples were collected at day 0 and day 28 after the second dose for TCRbeta chain sequencing. In regard to this clone: Its antigen remains unidentified. No much larger clonotype is one base removed from it; base qualities were not supplied.

The CDR3 regions of human TCRbeta chains were subjected to immunosequencing. From the authors' description of their analysis: Repertoire TCRs were matched against a reference library of SARS-CoV-2-specific TCRs generated with the MIRA antigen-specificity platform. Breadth was defined as the fraction of unique TCRs that were SARS-CoV-2-associated. Depth was defined as the fraction of total T cells that were SARS-CoV-2-associated. Using the MIRA data, every spike-specific TCR was mapped to the spike region that the TCR reacted to and assigned to either a CD4 or a CD8 class. Log10-transformed breadth and depth values were compared by one-way ANOVA with Sidak's multiple comparisons tests. TCRdb provides this immuneACCESS table in a form limited to in-frame rearrangements. Some clones are lacking; in checked studies, under half of them reflect an unresolved V gene, and why the rest are absent is not known. Clone size and V and J calls were adopted from that table, with D and trimming inferred from the DNA. The table for this sample lists roughly 110,000 clones; roughly nine tenths of them were counted only once. The ten largest make up approximately 5.4% of the sample.

As encoded in the germline V gene (reference sequence), CDR1 is MNHEY while CDR2 is SMNVEV. CDR3 length: 16 amino acids, cysteine to phenylalanine. The kept DNA is CDR3 alone, 48 bases in frame from the first base. V ends up 2 bases short and J 7 bases short, with an unmatched junction base count of 8. This clonotype originated in an adult in good health. Sequences were derived from peripheral blood, sampled on day 0 of AZD1222 vaccination. The chain is assembled from TRBV27 and TRBJ2-7; TRBD2 fits 13 bases in the junction. Here is the DNA: TGTGCCAGCAGTTTACCGCCCGGACTAGCGGGAGCGGAGCAGTACTTC. Its amino acids are CASSLPPGLAGAEQYF.